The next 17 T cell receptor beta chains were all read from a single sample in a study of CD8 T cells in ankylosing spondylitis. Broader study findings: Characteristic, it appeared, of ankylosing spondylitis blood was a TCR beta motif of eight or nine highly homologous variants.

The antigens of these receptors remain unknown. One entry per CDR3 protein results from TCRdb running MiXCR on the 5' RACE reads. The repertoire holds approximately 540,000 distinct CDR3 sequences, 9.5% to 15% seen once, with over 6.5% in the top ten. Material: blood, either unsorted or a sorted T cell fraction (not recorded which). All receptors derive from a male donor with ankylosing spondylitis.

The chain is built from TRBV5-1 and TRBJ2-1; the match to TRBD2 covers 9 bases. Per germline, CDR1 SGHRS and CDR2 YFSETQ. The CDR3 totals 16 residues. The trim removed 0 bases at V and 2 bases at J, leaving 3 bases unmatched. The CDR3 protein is CASSLGGGRAYNEQFF. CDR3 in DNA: TGCGCCAGCAGCTTGGGGGGCGGGAGGGCCTACAATGAGCAGTTCTTC.

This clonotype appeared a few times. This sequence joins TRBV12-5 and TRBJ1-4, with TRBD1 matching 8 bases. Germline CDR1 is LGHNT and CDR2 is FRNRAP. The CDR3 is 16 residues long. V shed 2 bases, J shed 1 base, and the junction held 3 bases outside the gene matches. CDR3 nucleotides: TGTGCTAGTGGTTTGTTGGGGACAGGAACTAATGAAAAACTGTTTTTT. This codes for CASGLLGTGTNEKLFF.

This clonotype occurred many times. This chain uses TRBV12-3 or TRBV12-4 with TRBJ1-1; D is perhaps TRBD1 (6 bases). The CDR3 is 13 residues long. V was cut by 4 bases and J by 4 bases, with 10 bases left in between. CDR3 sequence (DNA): TGTGCCAGCAGTTCCCAGGGGATCACTGAAGCTTTCTTT. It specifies CASSSQGITEAFF.

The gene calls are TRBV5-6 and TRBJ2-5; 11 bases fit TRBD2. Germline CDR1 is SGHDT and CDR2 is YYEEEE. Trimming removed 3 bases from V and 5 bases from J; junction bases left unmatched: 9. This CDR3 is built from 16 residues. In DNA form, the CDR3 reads TGTGCCAGCAGCTCTACTACTAGCGGGAGTTATGAGACCCAGTACTTC. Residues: CASSSTTSGSYETQYF. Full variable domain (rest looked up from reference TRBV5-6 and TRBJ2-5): DAGVTQSPTHLIKTRGQQVTLRCSPKSGHDTVSWYQQALGQGPQFIFQYYEEEERQRGNFPDRFSGHQFPNYSSELNVNALLLGDSALYLCASSSTTSGSYETQYFGPGTRLLVL.

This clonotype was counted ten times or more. The CDR3 protein is CASSVGRGGAEQPQHF. The CDR3 nucleotides read TGTGCCAGCAGTGTGGGTAGGGGGGGCGCGGAGCAGCCCCAGCATTTT. The V gene is TRBV6-1, the J gene TRBJ1-5; D is perhaps TRBD1 (6 bases). This CDR3 comprises 16 residues. V dropped 4 bases and J dropped 7 bases, with 20 bases sitting between them. Germline lookup yields CDR1 MNHNS and CDR2 SASEGT.

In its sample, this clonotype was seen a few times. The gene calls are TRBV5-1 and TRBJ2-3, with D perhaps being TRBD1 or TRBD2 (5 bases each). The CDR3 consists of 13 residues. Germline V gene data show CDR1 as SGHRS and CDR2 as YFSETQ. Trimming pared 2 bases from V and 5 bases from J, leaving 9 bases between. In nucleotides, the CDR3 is TGCGCCAGCAGCTTCCGGGACGGAGATACGCAGTATTTT. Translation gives CASSFRDGDTQYF.

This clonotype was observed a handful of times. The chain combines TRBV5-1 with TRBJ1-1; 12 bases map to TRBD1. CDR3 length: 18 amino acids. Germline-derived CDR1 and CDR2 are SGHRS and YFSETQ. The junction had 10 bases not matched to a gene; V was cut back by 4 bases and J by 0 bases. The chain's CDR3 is CASSLIGTGGTLNTEAFF. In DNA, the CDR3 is TGCGCCAGCAGCCTGATCGGGACAGGGGGCACGCTGAACACTGAAGCTTTCTTT.

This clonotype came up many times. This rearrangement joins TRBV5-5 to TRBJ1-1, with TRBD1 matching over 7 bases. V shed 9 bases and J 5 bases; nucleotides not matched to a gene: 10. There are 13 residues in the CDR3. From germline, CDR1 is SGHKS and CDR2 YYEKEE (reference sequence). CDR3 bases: TGTGCCACCCAGACAGGGATTAATACTGAAGCTTTCTTT. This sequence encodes CATQTGINTEAFF.

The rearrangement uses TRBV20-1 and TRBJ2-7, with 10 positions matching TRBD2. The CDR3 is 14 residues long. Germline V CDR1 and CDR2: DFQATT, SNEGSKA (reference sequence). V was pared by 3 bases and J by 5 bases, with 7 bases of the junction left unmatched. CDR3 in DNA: TGCAGTGCTAGCTTGACTAGCGGGCCGGACGAGCAGTACTTC. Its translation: CSASLTSGPDEQYF.

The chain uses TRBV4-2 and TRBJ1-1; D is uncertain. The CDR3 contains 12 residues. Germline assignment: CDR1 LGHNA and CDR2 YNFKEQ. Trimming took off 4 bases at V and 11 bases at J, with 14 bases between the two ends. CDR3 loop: CASSLGGVKAFF. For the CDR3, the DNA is TGTGCCAGCAGCCTGGGAGGAGTGAAGGCTTTCTTT.

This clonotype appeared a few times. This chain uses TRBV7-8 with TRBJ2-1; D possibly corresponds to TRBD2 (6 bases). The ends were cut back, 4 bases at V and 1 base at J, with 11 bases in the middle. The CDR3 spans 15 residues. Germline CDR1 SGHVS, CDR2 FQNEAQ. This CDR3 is CASSWGVSSYNEQFF. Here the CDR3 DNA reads TGTGCCAGCAGCTGGGGGGTCTCGTCCTACAATGAGCAGTTCTTC.

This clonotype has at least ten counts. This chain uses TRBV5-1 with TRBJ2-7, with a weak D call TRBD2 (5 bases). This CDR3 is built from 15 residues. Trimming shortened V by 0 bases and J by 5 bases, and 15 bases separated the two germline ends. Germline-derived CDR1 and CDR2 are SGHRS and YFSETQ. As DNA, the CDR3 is TGCGCCAGCAGCTTGGCGTCCCCAGCGGTCAACGAGCAGTACTTC. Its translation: CASSLASPAVNEQYF.

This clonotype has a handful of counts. CDR3 sequence reads: CSAREYTEAFF. The CDR3 region has the DNA TGCAGTGCTAGAGAGTATACTGAAGCTTTCTTT. The rearrangement uses TRBV20-1 and TRBJ1-1; D remains ambiguous. The CDR3 spans 11 residues. The germline CDR1 and CDR2 sequences are DFQATT and SNEGSKA (reference sequence). V was trimmed by 0 bases and J by 5 bases, leaving 4 bases between them.

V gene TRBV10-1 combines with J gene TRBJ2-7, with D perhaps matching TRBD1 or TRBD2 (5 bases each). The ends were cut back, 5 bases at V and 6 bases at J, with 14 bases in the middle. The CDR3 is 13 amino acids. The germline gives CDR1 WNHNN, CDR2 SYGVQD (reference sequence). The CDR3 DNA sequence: TGCGCCAGCAGTCACGGGACGGTTAGCGAGCAGTACTTC. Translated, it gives CASSHGTVSEQYF.

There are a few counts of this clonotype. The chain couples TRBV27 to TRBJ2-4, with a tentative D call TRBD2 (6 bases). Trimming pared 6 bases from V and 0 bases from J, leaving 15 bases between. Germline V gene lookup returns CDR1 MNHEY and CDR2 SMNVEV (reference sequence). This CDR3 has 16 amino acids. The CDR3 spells CASSSGAGLAKNIQYF. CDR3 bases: TGTGCCAGCAGCTCGGGAGCGGGCCTAGCCAAAAACATTCAGTACTTC.

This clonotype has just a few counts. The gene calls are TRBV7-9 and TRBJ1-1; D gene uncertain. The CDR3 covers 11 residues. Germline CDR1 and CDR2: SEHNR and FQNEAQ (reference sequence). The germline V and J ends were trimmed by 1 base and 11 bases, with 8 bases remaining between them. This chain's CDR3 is CASSLEGVAFF. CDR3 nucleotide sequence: TGTGCCAGCAGCTTAGAGGGTGTTGCTTTCTTT.

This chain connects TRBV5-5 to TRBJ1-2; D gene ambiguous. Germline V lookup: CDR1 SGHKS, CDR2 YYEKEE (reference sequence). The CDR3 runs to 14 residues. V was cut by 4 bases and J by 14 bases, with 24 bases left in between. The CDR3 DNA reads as TGTGCCAGCAGCCCCGAGCTAGTCTCCTCCCAATTAACCTTC. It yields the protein CASSPELVSSQLTF.